These 8 T cell receptor beta chains were sequenced from one sample in a study of graft-versus-host responses after intestinal transplantation. TCRdb keeps only in-frame clones here, not all; method: immunoSEQ multiplex PCR. Among around 30,000 clones listed, more than 85% were seen once. The source was PBMCs, collected just over 65 days after intestinal transplant. The receptors originated from a human patient who received an intestinal transplant, so some T cells may come from the graft donor.

This rearrangement joins TRBV11-2 to TRBJ1-2; D remains ambiguous. The CDR3 has 12 amino acids. Trimming stripped 1 base from V and 7 bases from J, with 7 bases between. The germline V gene has CDR1 SGHAT and CDR2 FQNNGV. The chain's CDR3 is CASSLGAVGYTF. CDR3 nucleotides: TGTGCCAGCAGCTTAGGGGCAGTTGGCTACACCTTC.

The chain is built from TRBV30 and TRBJ2-3; TRBD2 matches at 8 bases. Looked up from germline, CDR1 is GTSNPN and CDR2 is SVGIG (reference sequence). V lost 0 bases, J lost 0 bases, and 2 bases stayed unmatched. The CDR3 runs to 15 residues. CDR3 DNA sequence: TGTGCCTGGAGTGTACTAGCGGTGAGCACAGATACGCAGTATTTT. This codes for CAWSVLAVSTDTQYF.

The sample holds one count of this clone. The chain has TRBV14 and TRBJ2-7, with 11 bases lining up with TRBD2. Trimming cost V 1 base and J 2 bases; bases outside gene matches: 4. Germline CDR1 SGHDN, CDR2 FVKESK. The CDR3 has 16 amino acids. CDR3 DNA sequence: TGTGCCAGCAGCCAAGTAGGGACTAGCGGAACCTACGAGCAGTACTTC. Amino acid sequence: CASSQVGTSGTYEQYF.

The chain couples TRBV5-5 to TRBJ1-1, with D hard to call. This CDR3 is built from 12 residues. Per the germline V gene, CDR1 is SGHKS and CDR2 is YYEKEE (reference sequence). Between the trimmed V and J ends, which lost 0 bases and 8 bases, there was a span of 8 bases. As DNA, the CDR3 is TGTGCCAGCAGCTTGGTCGGGCTGGAAGCTTTCTTT. It specifies CASSLVGLEAFF.

The chain couples TRBV6-5 to TRBJ2-1, with TRBD2 as a possible D gene (6 bases). Germline CDR1 and CDR2: MNHEY and SVGAGI. This CDR3 spans 14 amino acids. The germline V and J ends were trimmed by 9 bases and 6 bases, with 18 bases remaining between them. The CDR3 is CASEAGQAANEQFF. CDR3 in DNA: TGTGCCAGTGAGGCGGGGCAGGCGGCCAATGAGCAGTTCTTC.

The chain carries TRBV10-1 and TRBJ2-7; D gene unclear. This CDR3 comprises 13 residues. V was trimmed by 2 bases and J by 1 base, leaving 6 bases between them. Germline V gene lookup returns CDR1 WNHNN and CDR2 SYGVQD (reference sequence). The CDR3 sequence: CASSEGGSYEQYF. The CDR3 coding sequence is TGCGCCAGCAGTGAGGGCGGTTCCTACGAGCAGTACTTC.

This rearrangement joins TRBV5-6 to TRBJ1-2, with D unresolved. V was trimmed by 4 bases and J by 4 bases, leaving 14 bases between them. In germline, CDR1 is SGHDT, CDR2 YYEEEE. CDR3 length: 14 residues. As DNA, the CDR3 is TGTGCCAGCAGCCGGGGAGGGAGAGGCTATGGCTACACCTTC. Residues: CASSRGGRGYGYTF.

The chain recombines TRBV11-2 with TRBJ2-7; D uncertain. The V gene lost 3 bases and the J gene lost 6 bases, with 15 bases spanning the gap. The CDR3 extends over 14 amino acids. Germline V lookup: CDR1 SGHAT, CDR2 FQNNGV. CDR3: CASSFASLALEQYF. CDR3 DNA sequence: TGTGCCAGCAGCTTCGCGAGTCTGGCTCTCGAGCAGTACTTC.